The clone carrying this T cell receptor beta chain showed up just a few times. Sequencing was performed with immunoSEQ multiplex PCR; in TCRdb, only in-frame clones are kept and a portion is missing. The sample lists roughly 78,000 clones, 78% occurring once. The data originate from a study of radiotherapy plus CTLA-4 blockade in lung cancer. With ipilimumab providing CTLA-4 blockade, focal radiation was administered to patients who had chemo-refractory metastatic non-small-cell lung cancer. Trimming at V came to 6 bases and at J to 0 bases, leaving 2 bases not matched to a gene. The germline V gene encodes CDR1 LNHDA and CDR2 SQIVND (reference sequence). CDR3 length equals 14 residues.

The input for sequencing was peripheral blood, taken from a patient treated with radiotherapy plus ipilimumab. This receptor was identified in a human donor with non-small cell lung cancer who had a complete response to radiotherapy plus ipilimumab. The V and J genes are TRBV19 and TRBJ1-3, with TRBD1 identical over 7 bases. The CDR3 spells CASSGTVSGNTIYF. The CDR3 DNA reads as TGTGCCAGTAGCGGGACAGTCTCTGGAAACACCATATATTTT. Combining the CDR3 with reference TRBV19 and TRBJ1-3 gives the whole variable domain DGGITQSPKYLFRKEGQNVTLSCEQNLNHDAMYWYRQDPGQGLRLIYYSQIVNDFQKGDIAEGYSVSREKKESFPLTVTSAQKNPTAFYLCASSGTVSGNTIYFGEGSWLTVV.